Below are 26 T cell receptor beta chains sequenced from a single sample in a study of cytomegalovirus exposure and HLA in healthy donors. PCR primers comprised 60 Vbeta and 13 Jbeta primers. Repertoires were generated with immunoSEQ multiplex PCR, while TCRdb's copy carries only in-frame clones and drops some. The top ten clones hold around an eighth of a sample with 85,000 to 130,000 clones, about 68% of them seen once. The sample taken for sequencing was PBMCs. The receptors shown here come from a male donor in good health and CMV-seropositive.

The gene calls are TRBV7-2 and TRBJ2-5; 8 positions agree with TRBD1. This CDR3 spans 14 amino acids. V lost 6 bases to trimming and J lost 2 bases; unmatched junction nucleotides: 5. From germline, CDR1 is SGHTA and CDR2 FQGNSA. CDR3 sequence (DNA): TGTGCCAGCAGAAGGACAGGGCTACAAGAGACCCAGTACTTC. Translating it yields CASRRTGLQETQYF. The whole variable domain, filled in from reference TRBV7-2 and TRBJ2-5, reads GAGVSQSPSNKVTEKGKDVELRCDPISGHTALYWYRQSLGQGLEFLIYFQGNSAPDKSGLPSDRFSAERTGGSVSTLTIQRTQQEDSAVYLCASRRTGLQETQYFGPGTRLLVL.

The V gene is TRBV10-3, the J gene TRBJ1-1, with D tentatively TRBD1 (6 bases). Trimming left V 6 bases short and J 0 bases short, with 20 bases between. Germline-derived CDR1 and CDR2 are ENHRY and SYGVKD. This CDR3 region has 17 residues. The CDR3 region has the DNA TGTGCCATCAGAGCTATCACAGGGAGGGGCATGAACACTGAAGCTTTCTTT. Its translation is CAIRAITGRGMNTEAFF.

V and J are TRBV9 and TRBJ1-4; weak D call: TRBD1 (6 bases). The CDR3 is 17 residues long. Germline V lookup: CDR1 SGDLS, CDR2 YYNGEE. V gave up 0 bases and J gave up 0 bases, with 12 bases separating them. The CDR3 spells CASSVGGGNPTNEKLFF. CDR3 coding DNA: TGTGCCAGCAGCGTAGGAGGGGGAAACCCAACTAATGAAAAACTGTTTTTT.

CDR3 amino acids: CASSPTGQGYEQFF. The DNA of the CDR3 is TGCGCCAGCAGCCCAACGGGACAGGGCTATGAGCAGTTCTTC. The V call is TRBV4-1, the J call TRBJ2-1, with 9 bases lining up with TRBD1. The CDR3 contains 14 residues. From germline, CDR1 is MGHRA and CDR2 YSYEKL. V shed 4 bases and J 8 bases; nucleotides not matched to a gene: 6.

V is TRBV10-3 and J is TRBJ2-1; D is unclear. V lost 3 bases to trimming and J lost 0 bases, with 6 bases between them. This CDR3 has 14 amino acids. Germline CDR1 is ENHRY and CDR2 is SYGVKD. CDR3 DNA: TGTGCCATCAGTGATTCATCCTCCTACAATGAGCAGTTCTTC. Translated, it gives CAISDSSSYNEQFF.

J is TRBJ1-2 and V is TRBV28; D not certain. CDR3 length: 15 residues. Germline CDR1 MDHEN, CDR2 SYDVKM. V gave up 4 bases and J gave up 3 bases, with 15 bases separating them. The CDR3 loop reads CASSSAGGLHYGYTF. CDR3 nucleotides: TGTGCCAGCAGTTCCGCAGGTGGTCTACACTATGGCTACACCTTC.

V usage is TRBV5-1 and J usage is TRBJ2-7, with 10 bases fitting TRBD1. Germline lookup yields CDR1 SGHRS and CDR2 YFSETQ. The trim removed 4 bases at V and 5 bases at J, leaving 6 bases unmatched. The CDR3 spans 14 residues. The CDR3 bases are TGCGCCAGCAGCCTCAGACAGGGGGCACACGAGCAGTACTTC. It translates to CASSLRQGAHEQYF.

This chain joins TRBV4-3 and TRBJ2-6; D is perhaps TRBD1 (6 bases). The germline gives CDR1 LGHNA, CDR2 YSLEER. The V gene lost 1 base and the J gene lost 2 bases, with 12 bases spanning the gap. CDR3 length: 17 amino acids. The CDR3 DNA follows: TGCGCCAGCAGCCAAGGGTCCCCAGGGGCTGGGGCCAACGTCCTGACTTTC. Encoded protein: CASSQGSPGAGANVLTF.

This clone was counted between two and nine times. The CDR3 protein is CASSQVGGARYEQYF. CDR3 DNA sequence: TGTGCCAGCAGCCAAGTGGGGGGGGCGAGGTACGAGCAGTACTTC. The genes are TRBV4-2 and TRBJ2-7, with D tentatively TRBD2 (7 bases). V lost 1 base and J lost 4, with 14 bases in between. The germline V gene has CDR1 LGHNA and CDR2 YNFKEQ. The CDR3 is 15 residues long.

The chain is built from TRBV7-3 and TRBJ1-1; 7 positions agree with TRBD1. In germline, CDR1 is SGHTA, CDR2 FQGTGA. CDR3 length: 12 amino acids. J gave up 5 bases and V 6 bases, and 3 bases lay outside the gene matches. The CDR3 here is CASSSGGTEAFF. CDR3 sequence (DNA): TGTGCCAGCAGTTCAGGGGGGACTGAAGCTTTCTTT.

CDR3 protein: CASSGQYRSGNTIYF. The CDR3 nucleotides are TGTGCCAGCAGTGGGCAATACCGCTCTGGAAACACCATATATTTT. V usage is TRBV2 and J usage is TRBJ1-3, with D uncertain. This CDR3 has 15 amino acids. Germline CDR1 reads SNHLY; CDR2 reads FYNNEI. V was trimmed by 4 bases and J by 0 bases, leaving 10 bases between them. The whole variable domain, remainder taken from reference TRBV2 and TRBJ1-3, is EPEVTQTPSHQVTQMGQEVILRCVPISNHLYFYWYRQILGQKVEFLVSFYNNEISEKSEIFDDQFSVERPDGSNFTLKIRSTKLEDSAMYFCASSGQYRSGNTIYFGEGSWLTVV.

The chain is built from TRBV18 and TRBJ2-1; D perhaps matches TRBD1 (5 bases). The CDR3 has 14 amino acids. V was trimmed by 4 bases and J by 5 bases, leaving 12 bases between them. Per the germline V gene, CDR1 is KGHSH and CDR2 is LQKENI. CDR3 sequence: CASSLRARDNEQFF. The CDR3 DNA follows: TGTGCCAGCTCACTCAGGGCCCGCGACAATGAGCAGTTCTTC.

The chain carries TRBV2 and TRBJ1-2; D remains ambiguous. CDR3 length: 14 residues. In germline, CDR1 is SNHLY, CDR2 FYNNEI. Trimming pared 2 bases from V and 3 bases from J, leaving 10 bases between. CDR3 sequence (DNA): TGTGCCAGCAGTGAATTGGGCCGCTACTATGGCTACACCTTC. It codes for CASSELGRYYGYTF. The full variable domain, rest sourced from reference TRBV2 and TRBJ1-2, is EPEVTQTPSHQVTQMGQEVILRCVPISNHLYFYWYRQILGQKVEFLVSFYNNEISEKSEIFDDQFSVERPDGSNFTLKIRSTKLEDSAMYFCASSELGRYYGYTFGSGTRLTVV.

This chain uses TRBV11-3 with TRBJ1-6, with a weak D call TRBD1 (5 bases). The germline CDR1 and CDR2 sequences are SGHNT and YENEEA. The CDR3 consists of 15 residues. V shed 5 bases and J shed 8 bases, with 16 bases lying between them. The CDR3 region has the DNA TGTGCCAGCAGCCCTCGGGCAATAGGGGATTCACCCCTCCACTTT. It yields the protein CASSPRAIGDSPLHF. The variable domain in full, completed from reference TRBV11-3 and TRBJ1-6, reads EAGVVQSPRYKIIEKKQPVAFWCNPISGHNTLYWYLQNLGQGPELLIRYENEEAVDDSQLPKDRFSAERLKGVDSTLKIQPAELGDSAVYLCASSPRAIGDSPLHFGNGTRLTVT.

In its sample, this clone was seen once. This chain uses TRBV6-6 with TRBJ2-5; 10 nucleotides line up with TRBD1. Germline values: CDR1 MNHNY, CDR2 SVGAGI (reference sequence). V lost 6 bases, J lost 3 bases, and 7 bases stayed unmatched. The CDR3 is 15 residues long. The CDR3 DNA sequence: TGTGCCAGCAGCCATCCGGACAGGGGGAAAGAGACCCAGTACTTC. It specifies CASSHPDRGKETQYF.

J is TRBJ1-6 and V is TRBV4-2; the D is unclear. Germline values: CDR1 LGHNA, CDR2 YNFKEQ. Trimming removed 0 bases at V and 13 bases at J, with 16 bases between. The CDR3 extends over 15 amino acids. The CDR3 DNA reads as TGTGCCAGCAGCCAAGATCGCGCCCCGAGGGCGCCCCTCCACTTT. Protein: CASSQDRAPRAPLHF.

The chain uses TRBV6-5 and TRBJ2-7, with a weak D call TRBD2 (7 bases). V lost 8 bases, J lost 5 bases, and 10 bases lay in between. The CDR3 consists of 11 residues. The germline V gene has CDR1 MNHEY and CDR2 SVGAGI. The CDR3 is CASGGGDEQYF. CDR3 nucleotide sequence: TGTGCCAGCGGGGGGGGCGACGAGCAGTACTTC.

Worth noting for this clone: No conserved phenylalanine or tryptophan ends this CDR3, so it is likely a read error. V gene TRBV7-8 combines with J gene TRBJ1-5; D not resolved. Trimming removed 1 base from V and 1 base from J, with 8 bases in between. CDR3 size: 15 residues. Per the germline V gene, CDR1 is SGHVS and CDR2 is FQNEAQ. The CDR3 sequence is CASSLDEGSNQPQHV. The CDR3 DNA is TGTGCCAGCAGCTTAGACGAGGGCAGCAATCAGCCCCAGCATGTT.

The V and J genes are TRBV11-3 and TRBJ1-1; D is uncertain. The CDR3 consists of 13 residues. Trimming removed 1 base from V and 0 bases from J, with 3 bases in between. Germline V lookup: CDR1 SGHNT, CDR2 YENEEA. CDR3 sequence reads: CASSLGMNTEAFF. Written as DNA, the CDR3 is TGTGCCAGCAGCTTAGGTATGAACACTGAAGCTTTCTTT.

The chain is built from TRBV5-1 and TRBJ1-1; D unclear. CDR3 size: 15 residues. Trimming stripped 0 bases from V and 3 bases from J, with 12 bases between. Germline V lookup: CDR1 SGHRS, CDR2 YFSETQ. CDR3 amino acids: CASSLGGGQHTEAFF. CDR3 nucleotides: TGCGCCAGCAGCTTGGGAGGAGGGCAGCACACTGAAGCTTTCTTT.

This chain connects TRBV7-9 to TRBJ1-2; 10 bases line up with TRBD1. The trim removed 0 bases at V and 6 bases at J, leaving 4 bases unmatched. This CDR3 is 15 amino acids long. Germline V lookup: CDR1 SEHNR, CDR2 FQNEAQ (reference sequence). CDR3 sequence: CASSLADRGFDGYTF. In DNA form, the CDR3 reads TGTGCCAGCAGCTTAGCGGACAGGGGGTTCGATGGCTACACCTTC.

In its sample, this clone was seen a few times. V usage is TRBV7-6 and J usage is TRBJ2-1; TRBD2 matches at 8 bases. Trimming took 3 bases from V and 8 from J; bases not matched to a gene: 15. CDR1 and CDR2 (germline): SGHVS, FNYEAQ. The CDR3 spans 17 residues. This CDR3 reads CASSLGFRAGERDEQFF. DNA of the CDR3: TGTGCCAGCAGCTTGGGCTTTCGAGCGGGGGAGAGAGATGAGCAGTTCTTC.

J is TRBJ1-5 and V is TRBV6-6, with a tentative D call TRBD1 (6 bases). The CDR3 length is 16 residues. The ends were cut back, 6 bases at V and 0 bases at J, with 15 bases in the middle. The V gene's germline CDR1 is MNHNY and CDR2 SVGAGI (reference sequence). CDR3 sequence: CASSWTDGYSNQPQHF. The CDR3 nucleotides read TGTGCCAGCAGCTGGACAGACGGTTATAGCAATCAGCCCCAGCATTTT.

This rearrangement joins TRBV28 to TRBJ1-5; D gene unclear. Trimming pared 10 bases from V and 0 bases from J, leaving 7 bases between. CDR3 length: 12 residues. Germline CDR1 is MDHEN and CDR2 is SYDVKM. CDR3 in DNA: TGTGCCACTGACTATAGCAATCAGCCCCAGCATTTT. Translating it yields CATDYSNQPQHF.

This chain uses TRBV14 with TRBJ1-2; D is uncertain. The CDR3 runs to 15 residues. V lost 0 bases, J lost 2 bases, and 10 bases lay in between. Germline CDR1 and CDR2: SGHDN and FVKESK. The CDR3 here is CASSQDLQMNYGYTF. In DNA form, the CDR3 reads TGTGCCAGCAGCCAAGATCTGCAGATGAACTATGGCTACACCTTC.

The CDR3 here is CASSQQSKGTAMRLVTPTNEQFF. CDR3 DNA: TGTGCCAGCAGCCAACAATCGAAAGGGACAGCCATGCGCTTGGTAACACCTACAAATGAGCAGTTCTTC. The V and J genes are TRBV14 and TRBJ2-1, with 7 positions matching TRBD1. The CDR3 is 23 amino acids. V gave up 2 bases and J gave up 7 bases; unmatched junction bases: 32. CDR1 and CDR2 (germline): SGHDN, FVKESK. Drawing the rest from reference TRBV14 and TRBJ2-1, the complete variable domain is EAGVTQFPSHSVIEKGQTVTLRCDPISGHDNLYWYRRVMGKEIKFLLHFVKESKQDESGMPNNRFLAERTGGTYSTLKVQPAELEDSGVYFCASSQQSKGTAMRLVTPTNEQFFGPGTRLTVL.